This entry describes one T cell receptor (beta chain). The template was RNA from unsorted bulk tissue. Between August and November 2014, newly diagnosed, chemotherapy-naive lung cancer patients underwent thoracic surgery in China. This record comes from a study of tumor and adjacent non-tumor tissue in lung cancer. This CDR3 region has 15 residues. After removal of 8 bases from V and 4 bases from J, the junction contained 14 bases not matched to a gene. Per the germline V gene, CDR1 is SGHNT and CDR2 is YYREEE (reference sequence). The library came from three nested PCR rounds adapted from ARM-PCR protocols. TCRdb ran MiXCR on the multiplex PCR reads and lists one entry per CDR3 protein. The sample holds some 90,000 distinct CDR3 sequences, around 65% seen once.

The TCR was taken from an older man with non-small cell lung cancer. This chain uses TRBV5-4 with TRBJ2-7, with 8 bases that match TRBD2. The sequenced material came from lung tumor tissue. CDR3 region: CASRGGLSSAYEQYF. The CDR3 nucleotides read TGTGCCAGTCGGGGGGGACTCTCATCAGCTTACGAGCAGTACTTC.